This entry concerns a single T cell receptor (beta chain). Its target is unknown. The data belong to a study of memory B cells and T cells in multiple sclerosis. Study-wide findings and caveats: Shared clonotype counts depended on differing compartment clone-set sizes and were normalized.

The germline gives CDR1 SGDLS, CDR2 YYNGEE. The CDR3 consists of 15 residues. Trimming cost V 2 bases and J 2 bases, with 10 bases left between them. Using immunoSEQ multiplex PCR, the repertoire was profiled, and TCRdb retains in-frame clones only, with some absent. The sample carries about 32,000 clones, roughly 82% recorded once. Separate sequencing covered autoproliferating (CFSE-dim) and non-proliferating (CFSE-high) T cells from stimulus-free culture. Fewer than 65 million CFSE-labeled PBMCs were cultured less than eight days unstimulated, then replicate wells were pooled. The TCR originated in a human donor with multiple sclerosis. The chain recombines TRBV9 with TRBJ2-2; maybe TRBD1 (6 bases). The sequenced sample consisted of PBMCs from blood kept in culture. In nucleotides, the CDR3 is TGTGCCAGCAGCGTCCGGGACACTAACACCGGGGAGCTGTTTTTT. Translated: CASSVRDTNTGELFF.